Listed here are 10 T cell receptor beta chains from one sample, sequenced in a study of blood T cell repertoires in COVID-19. Assay used: immunoSEQ multiplex PCR; TCRdb lists only in-frame clones, some missing. The sample lists around 150,000 clones; 92% were seen once. Sequencing used peripheral blood. The receptors derive from a man younger than 45 with COVID-19, enrolled during active disease.

As DNA, the CDR3 is TGTGCCAGCAGCTCAGGACCGGGAGATGAGCAGTACTTC. Residues: CASSSGPGDEQYF. V usage is TRBV7-2 and J usage is TRBJ2-7; possibly TRBD2 for D (6 bases). Germline assignment: CDR1 SGHTA and CDR2 FQGNSA. Trimming cost V 4 bases and J 7 bases, with 14 bases left between them. This CDR3 region has 13 residues.

The V gene is TRBV11-2, the J gene TRBJ1-1, with D possibly TRBD1 on 6 matching bases. CDR1 and CDR2 (germline): SGHAT, FQNNGV. V lost 2 bases and J 8 bases, leaving 18 bases between the germline ends. This CDR3 region has 15 residues. The CDR3 spells CASSLFTGQNAEAFF. The CDR3 nucleotides are TGTGCCAGCAGCTTATTTACAGGGCAAAACGCCGAAGCTTTCTTT.

The chain carries TRBV30 and TRBJ1-5; D unclear. The CDR3 consists of 13 residues. Germline V gene lookup returns CDR1 GTSNPN and CDR2 SVGIG (reference sequence). Deletions cut 3 bases from V and 0 bases from J, with 6 bases between. CDR3 in amino acids: CAWSSTSNQPQHF. In DNA form, the CDR3 reads TGTGCCTGGAGCAGTACTAGCAATCAGCCCCAGCATTTT.

The chain carries TRBV5-1 and TRBJ2-2; maybe TRBD2 (7 bases). Trimming cost V 1 base and J 4 bases, with 14 bases left between them. The CDR3 is 16 residues long. Germline V gene data show CDR1 as SGHRS and CDR2 as YFSETQ. This chain's CDR3 is CASSLFGGLSTGELFF. As DNA, the CDR3 is TGCGCCAGCAGCTTGTTCGGGGGGCTAAGCACCGGGGAGCTGTTTTTT. Complete variable domain (other parts from reference TRBV5-1 and TRBJ2-2): KAGVTQTPRYLIKTRGQQVTLSCSPISGHRSVSWYQQTPGQGLQFLFEYFSETQRNKGNFPGRFSGRQFSNSRSEMNVSTLELGDSALYLCASSLFGGLSTGELFFGEGSRLTVL.

The V and J genes are TRBV21-1 and TRBJ1-4. TRBV21-1 is termed a pseudogene. The CDR3 extends over 14 amino acids. CDR3 in DNA: TGTGCCAGCAGAGACCCGGGGGTTAATGAAAAACTGTTTTTT. Protein: CASRDPGVNEKLFF.

This clone has just one count. CDR3 region: CASSLGGVGVQFF. In nucleotides, the CDR3 is TGTGCCAGCAGCTTAGGGGGCGTTGGCGTGCAGTTCTTC. The chain couples TRBV11-3 to TRBJ2-1, with D possibly being TRBD1 (5 bases). V gave up 1 base and J gave up 12 bases, with 13 bases separating them. The V gene's germline CDR1 is SGHNT and CDR2 YENEEA. CDR3 length: 13 residues.

The chain is built from TRBV7-9 and TRBJ2-3; 9 bases agree with TRBD2. CDR1 and CDR2 from the germline V gene are SEHNR and FQNEAQ (reference sequence). V dropped 7 bases and J dropped 0; count of bases not matched to a gene: 8. The CDR3 sequence is 16 residues long. The CDR3 protein is CASTPRLAVSTDTQYF. The DNA for the CDR3 is TGTGCCAGCACACCACGACTAGCGGTTAGCACAGATACGCAGTATTTT.

This chain joins TRBV18 and TRBJ1-1, with D possibly being TRBD1 (5 bases). CDR3 length: 14 amino acids. The V end lost 3 bases, the J end lost 1 base, and 9 bases lay between the germline ends. Germline CDR1 is KGHSH and CDR2 is LQKENI. The DNA of the CDR3 is TGTGCCAGCTCACCGGCTGGGGCGAACACTGAAGCTTTCTTT. Translating gives CASSPAGANTEAFF.

The chain recombines TRBV7-8 with TRBJ1-1, with 7 bases that match TRBD1. The CDR3 is 15 residues long. Germline assignment: CDR1 SGHVS and CDR2 FQNEAQ. After removal of 0 bases from V and 4 bases from J, the junction contained 5 bases not matched to a gene. The CDR3 reads CASSLAETGRTEAFF. The CDR3 DNA reads as TGTGCCAGCAGCTTAGCAGAGACAGGGCGCACTGAAGCTTTCTTT. The full variable domain, its missing parts supplied by reference TRBV7-8 and TRBJ1-1, is GAGVSQSPRYKVAKRGQDVALRCDPISGHVSLFWYQQALGQGPEFLTYFQNEAQLDKSGLPSDRFFAERPEGSVSTLKIQRTQQEDSAVYLCASSLAETGRTEAFFGQGTRLTVV.

The gene calls are TRBV28 and TRBJ1-1, with unresolved D. Trimming shortened V by 2 bases and J by 1 base, and 11 bases separated the two germline ends. This CDR3 has 15 amino acids. The germline V gene encodes CDR1 MDHEN and CDR2 SYDVKM. CDR3 nucleotides: TGTGCCAGCAGTTTAAGCCCGCGTGCGAACACTGAAGCTTTCTTT. Its protein product is CASSLSPRANTEAFF.